Detailed here is one TCR beta chain. Its antigen is still unknown. The sample comes from a study of T cell repertoires in cytomegalovirus infection. In the study overall: Public signatures in TCR beta pointed to CMV infection and matching HLA type. Notes on the study in general: Public TCR beta family frequency separated CMV-and-HLA carriers, including in an independent cohort.

TCRdb recomputed calls from the reads with MiXCR, one row per CDR3 protein. The sample contains fewer than 900,000 distinct CDR3 sequences, 25% to 30% of which appear only once. Germline CDR1 and CDR2: LGHNA and YNFKEQ. This CDR3 is 15 amino acids long. V trimming: 5 bases; J trimming: 7 bases; junction bases outside the gene matches: 8. The origin of this receptor is a human donor in good health (CMV status not recorded). Some clones in this sample may be carry-over from other donors' samples. The sample consisted of cultured CD8+ T cells from PBMCs, taken from culture after CMV antigen stimulation. This chain connects TRBV4-2 to TRBJ2-1, with 10 bases lining up with TRBD1. The CDR3 DNA reads as TGTGCCAGCAGCATAGGGACAGGGGAAAAAAATGAGCAGTTCTTC. This sequence encodes CASSIGTGEKNEQFF.